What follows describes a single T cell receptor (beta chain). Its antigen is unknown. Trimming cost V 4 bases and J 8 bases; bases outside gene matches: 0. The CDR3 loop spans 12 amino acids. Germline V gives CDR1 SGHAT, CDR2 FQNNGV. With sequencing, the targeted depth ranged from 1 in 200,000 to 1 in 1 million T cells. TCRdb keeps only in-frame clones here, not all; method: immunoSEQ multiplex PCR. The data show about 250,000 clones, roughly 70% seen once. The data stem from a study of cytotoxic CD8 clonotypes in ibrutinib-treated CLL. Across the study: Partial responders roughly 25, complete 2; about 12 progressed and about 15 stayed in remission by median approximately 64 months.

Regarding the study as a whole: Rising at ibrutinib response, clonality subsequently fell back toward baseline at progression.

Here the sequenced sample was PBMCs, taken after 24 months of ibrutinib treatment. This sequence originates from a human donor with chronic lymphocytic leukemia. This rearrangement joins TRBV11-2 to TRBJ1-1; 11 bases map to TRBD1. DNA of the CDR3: TGTGCCAGCAGCTGGACAGGGGGCGAAGCTTTCTTT. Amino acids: CASSWTGGEAFF. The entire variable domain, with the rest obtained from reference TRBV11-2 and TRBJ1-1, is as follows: EAGVAQSPRYKIIEKRQSVAFWCNPISGHATLYWYQQILGQGPKLLIQFQNNGVVDDSQLPKDRFSAERLKGVDSTLKIQPAKLEDSAVYLCASSWTGGEAFFGQGTRLTVV.